This T cell receptor (beta chain) originates from a study of T cell repertoires in cytomegalovirus infection. TCRdb reanalysed the reads using MiXCR and keeps one entry per CDR3 protein. The sample has 900,000 to 950,000 distinct CDR3 sequences; around 32% are singletons. This clonotype occurred a few times. Its target is not known. Germline V gene data show CDR1 as SEHNR and CDR2 as FQNEAQ (reference sequence). V was clipped by 2 bases and J by 5 bases, with 15 bases between them. This CDR3 contains 15 residues. General observations from the study: There were HLA-C-restricted CMV-specific TCR beta clonotypes dominating the ex vivo response.

The sequence derives from a human donor in good health (CMV status not recorded). Some clones in this sample may be carry-over from other donors' samples. The chain is built from TRBV7-9 and TRBJ2-5; a possible D gene is TRBD2 (5 bases). The starting material was cultured CD8+ T cells from PBMCs, obtained from culture after CMV antigen stimulation. CDR3 residues: CASSLPAHSGETQYF. Written as DNA, the CDR3 is TGTGCCAGCAGCTTACCTGCCCACTCGGGGGAGACCCAGTACTTC.